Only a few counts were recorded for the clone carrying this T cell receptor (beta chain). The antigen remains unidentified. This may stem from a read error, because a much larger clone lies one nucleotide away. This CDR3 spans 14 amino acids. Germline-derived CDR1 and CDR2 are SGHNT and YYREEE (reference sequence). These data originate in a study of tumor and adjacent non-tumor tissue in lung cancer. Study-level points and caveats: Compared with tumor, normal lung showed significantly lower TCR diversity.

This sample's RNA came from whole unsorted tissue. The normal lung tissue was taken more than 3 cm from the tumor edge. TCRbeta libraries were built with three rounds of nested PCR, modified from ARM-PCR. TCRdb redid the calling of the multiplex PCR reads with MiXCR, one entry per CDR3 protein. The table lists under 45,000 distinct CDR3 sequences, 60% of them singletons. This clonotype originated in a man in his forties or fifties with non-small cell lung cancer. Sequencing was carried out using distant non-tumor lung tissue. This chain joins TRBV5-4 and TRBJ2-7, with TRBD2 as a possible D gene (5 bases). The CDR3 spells CASSWEMLPDERYF. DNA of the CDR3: TGTGCCAGCAGCTGGGAGATGTTACCGGACGAGCGGTACTTC.